The 18 T cell receptor beta chains below come from one sample, sequenced in a study of molecular identifiers for immune sequencing clone quantification (dated by TCRdb to 2016 to 2019). The library was built by means of PCR. Data came from a NextSeq 500. Using fastp at Q25 and MiXCR, TCRdb reprocessed the public reads and kept productive beta chains. For every CDR3 protein sequence, its rows merge into one entry that carries the most common genes and DNA. This sample comprises a few hundred thousand distinct CDR3 sequences, roughly a quarter of them detected only once. The ten largest clones take up roughly 0.7% of the sample. Specimen: naive CD8+ T cells from blood, with Jurkat cell RNA spiked in. The cell subset or site tag for this specimen amounts to: FACS-sorted CD8+CD4-CCR7+CD45RA+ naive T cells. The receptor set was obtained from a human donor in good health. Some libraries in this study had Jurkat cell RNA spiked in.

This clonotype has just a few counts. The rearrangement links TRBV30 to TRBJ2-7; TRBD2 might be the D (6 bases). Trimming took 0 bases from V and 5 from J, leaving 14 bases between them. Per germline, CDR1 GTSNPN and CDR2 SVGIG (reference sequence). This CDR3 contains 14 residues. For the CDR3, the DNA is TGTGCCTGGAGTGTCGGCGGGAAAGGGGACGAGCAGTACTTC. It yields the protein CAWSVGGKGDEQYF.

This clonotype was recorded a few times. The chain recombines TRBV21-1 with TRBJ2-5; the listed D gene, TRBD2, was not tested against the DNA. TRBV21-1 is listed as a pseudogene. The CDR3 loop spans 18 amino acids. CDR3 protein: CASSKGTSGGRYQETQYF. CDR3 DNA: TGTGCCAGCAGCAAAGGAACTAGCGGGGGGCGATACCAAGAGACCCAGTACTTC.

The CDR3 protein is CARRKDRLEAFF. The CDR3 region has the DNA TGTGCCCGCCGCAAGGACAGGCTTGAAGCTTTCTTT. The rearrangement links TRBV6-2 or TRBV6-3 to TRBJ1-1, with 7 bases aligning to TRBD1. This CDR3 is 12 amino acids long. Unmatched junction bases numbered 10, after V lost 11 bases and J lost 7 bases. Germline V lookup: CDR1 MNHEY, CDR2 SVGEGT.

This clonotype turned up a few times. The chain recombines TRBV7-9 with TRBJ2-3; 10 nucleotides agree with TRBD2. CDR1 is SEHNR, CDR2 FQNEAQ, per germline (reference sequence). After removal of 2 bases from V and 2 bases from J, the junction contained 16 bases not matched to a gene. This CDR3 comprises 20 residues. As DNA, the CDR3 is TGTGCCAGCAGCTTACGACTAGCGGGCGCCTCGGGCCCACTCACAGATACGCAGTATTTT. Protein: CASSLRLAGASGPLTDTQYF.

J is TRBJ2-7 and V is TRBV18, with 9 bases fitting TRBD2. V lost 3 bases and J lost 4; bases outside the gene matches: 4. Germline CDR1 KGHSH, CDR2 LQKENI. This CDR3 comprises 14 residues. The CDR3 DNA sequence: TGTGCCAGCTCACCGGATAGCGGGGGTTACGAGCAGTACTTC. Amino acid sequence: CASSPDSGGYEQYF. Drawing the rest from reference TRBV18 and TRBJ2-7, the complete variable domain is NAGVMQNPRHLVRRRGQEARLRCSPMKGHSHVYWYRQLPEEGLKFMVYLQKENIIDESGMPKERFSAEFPKEGPSILRIQQVVRGDSAAYFCASSPDSGGYEQYFGPGTRLTVT.

CDR3 sequence: CASSQDGFGSADTQYF. CDR3 DNA: TGTGCCAGCAGCCAAGATGGGTTCGGGAGTGCAGATACGCAGTATTTT. The gene calls are TRBV3-1 and TRBJ2-3, with D perhaps matching TRBD2 (6 bases). Germline lookup yields CDR1 LGHDT and CDR2 YNNKEL (reference sequence). The CDR3 runs 16 residues. V was pared by 0 bases and J by 4 bases, with 14 bases between.

This sequence joins TRBV12-3 or TRBV12-4 and TRBJ2-2; D gene unclear. Trimming removed 3 bases from V and 1 base from J, with 12 bases in between. The CDR3 runs 16 residues. The CDR3 DNA reads as TGTGCCAGCAGTTTCGACCTGGGCCGGAACACCGGGGAGCTGTTTTTT. It translates to CASSFDLGRNTGELFF.

The chain joins TRBV4-1 to TRBJ1-6, with TRBD1 as a possible D gene (5 bases). V dropped 8 bases and J dropped 1 base, with 15 bases sitting between them. The CDR3 totals 16 residues. Germline V gene lookup returns CDR1 MGHRA and CDR2 YSYEKL. CDR3 residues: CASGQSGQSYNSPLHF. The CDR3 nucleotides are TGCGCCAGCGGTCAGTCGGGGCAGTCCTATAATTCACCCCTCCACTTT.

The genes are TRBV5-1 and TRBJ2-1; no definite D call. Germline CDR1 is SGHRS and CDR2 is YFSETQ. The CDR3 has 14 amino acids. V lost 0 bases, J lost 9 bases, and 13 bases lay in between. As DNA, the CDR3 is TGCGCCAGCAGCTTGGTCATTCGGGTACCTGAGCAGTTCTTC. It specifies CASSLVIRVPEQFF.

This clonotype came up once. A read error may explain this, as a much larger clone is one base away. Without the conserved terminal phenylalanine or tryptophan, this CDR3 likely stems from a read error. The gene calls are TRBV2 and TRBJ1-5, with 7 bases fitting TRBD1. The CDR3 has 14 residues. Per germline, CDR1 SNHLY and CDR2 FYNNEI. Trimming took 4 bases from V and 4 from J; bases not matched to a gene: 4. This CDR3 is CASSGTGLNQPQHS. The CDR3 DNA reads TGTGCCAGCAGTGGGACAGGTCTTAATCAGCCCCAGCATTCT.

This clonotype was seen repeatedly, ten times or more. This sequence joins TRBV5-1 and TRBJ2-7, with 8 bases matching TRBD1. The J segment lost 3 bases and the V segment lost 5 bases, leaving 10 bases of the junction unmatched. The CDR3 consists of 15 residues. Germline values: CDR1 SGHRS, CDR2 YFSETQ. The CDR3 bases are TGCGCCAGCAGTTATTATTCCGGGACAGGCTACGAGCAGTACTTC. Amino acids: CASSYYSGTGYEQYF. The full variable domain, with the rest looked up from reference TRBV5-1 and TRBJ2-7, is KAGVTQTPRYLIKTRGQQVTLSCSPISGHRSVSWYQQTPGQGLQFLFEYFSETQRNKGNFPGRFSGRQFSNSRSEMNVSTLELGDSALYLCASSYYSGTGYEQYFGPGTRLTVT.

This clonotype was seen at least ten times. The rearrangement joins TRBV28 to TRBJ2-6, with 8 positions matching TRBD1. The CDR3 is 20 amino acids. Unmatched junction bases numbered 16, after V lost 6 bases and J lost 0 bases. Per germline, CDR1 MDHEN and CDR2 SYDVKM. In DNA, the CDR3 is TGTGCCAGCAGCTTTAGATCACCGGGACAGGTGTCCTCTGGGGCCAACGTCCTGACTTTC. This sequence encodes CASSFRSPGQVSSGANVLTF.

The chain links TRBV7-6 to TRBJ1-1; perhaps TRBD1 as D (6 bases). The germline CDR1 and CDR2 sequences are SGHVS and FNYEAQ. The CDR3 sequence is 17 residues long. Deletions cut 1 base from V and 1 base from J, with 16 bases between. The CDR3 region has the DNA TGTGCCAGCAGCTTAGTTGTGGCAGGGGCCCAGAACACTGAAGCTTTCTTT. Its translation is CASSLVVAGAQNTEAFF.

In its sample, this clonotype was seen many times. The rearrangement links TRBV5-1 to TRBJ2-2; possibly TRBD1 for D (6 bases). The CDR3 totals 13 residues. V was trimmed by 2 bases and J by 7 bases, leaving 9 bases between them. Germline-derived CDR1 and CDR2 are SGHRS and YFSETQ. DNA of the CDR3: TGCGCCAGCAGCTTACAGGGAAGCGGGGAGCTGTTTTTT. Translating gives CASSLQGSGELFF.

V usage is TRBV4-3 and J usage is TRBJ2-3; 8 positions match TRBD1. The V gene's germline CDR1 is LGHNA and CDR2 YSLEER. The CDR3 is 16 residues long. V trimming: 4 bases; J trimming: 2 bases; junction bases outside the gene matches: 8. The CDR3 loop reads CASSPSRTGITDTQYF. The CDR3 DNA is TGCGCCAGCAGCCCGTCCAGGACAGGGATCACAGATACGCAGTATTTT.

This clonotype was recorded a few times. This chain connects TRBV7-9 to TRBJ2-7, with 7 bases aligning to TRBD2. V dropped 0 bases and J dropped 6; count of bases not matched to a gene: 5. Germline CDR1 SEHNR, CDR2 FQNEAQ (reference sequence). The CDR3 extends over 14 amino acids. The CDR3 nucleotides are TGTGCCAGCAGCTTAGCAGTCAGGGAGGGCGAGCAGTACTTC. It encodes CASSLAVREGEQYF.

The chain has TRBV9 and TRBJ2-5, with D perhaps TRBD1 (7 bases). Between the trimmed V and J ends, which lost 0 bases and 5 bases, there was a span of 11 bases. Germline loops: CDR1 SGDLS, CDR2 YYNGEE. CDR3 length: 14 amino acids. The CDR3 protein is CASSVGRGDETQYF. DNA for the CDR3: TGTGCCAGCAGCGTAGGCAGGGGGGATGAGACCCAGTACTTC. The full variable domain, its missing parts supplied by reference TRBV9 and TRBJ2-5, is DSGVTQTPKHLITATGQRVTLRCSPRSGDLSVYWYQQSLDQGLQFLIQYYNGEERAKGNILERFSAQQFPDLHSELNLSSLELGDSALYFCASSVGRGDETQYFGPGTRLLVL.

This clonotype was detected ten times or more. This chain joins TRBV2 and TRBJ2-1; 9 bases are a match to TRBD2. CDR1 SNHLY and CDR2 FYNNEI come from the germline V gene. CDR3 length: 16 residues. V was pared by 6 bases and J by 8 bases, with 14 bases of the junction left unmatched. The CDR3 nucleotides are TGTGCCAGCAGGGGGGTTAGCGGGAGCCCGGAAGATGAGCAGTTCTTC. Protein: CASRGVSGSPEDEQFF.